This TCR beta chain was retrieved from a study of T cell responses to AZD1222 COVID-19 vaccine (dated by TCRdb to the early 2020s). Broadly, across the study: TCR sequencing was performed for fewer than 250 trial participants, of whom about 200 were given two doses of AZD1222 and around 26 were given two doses of MenACWY control vaccine. Enrollment into the trials was organized by age into subgroups of 18-55, 56-69 and 70-plus years, and those subgroups contained roughly 140, 27 and 60 TCR-sequenced participants, respectively.

Study-wide conclusions, independent of this receptor: Participants were mostly white British, with more females than males. The authors suggested clonal diversity may have been underestimated. No day 14 peak-response samples were available, so repertoires were characterized only after the peak T cell response. Conclusions about previously exposed vaccinees are limited because only a handful of AZD1222 recipients were SARS-CoV-2 seropositive at baseline. In the small 56-69-year group, the increase in depth fell short of significance, most likely because of low power. A significant rise in spike-specific TCR breadth and depth was observed after two AZD1222 doses relative to day 0 and relative to MenACWY recipients. Nearly half of unique spike-specific TCRs reportedly recognized epitopes outside regions mutated in the B.1.351 and B.1.1.7 variants. Vaccine-associated CD4 TCRs spanned the whole spike protein, with dominant responses in regions 160-218 and 743-854.

The CDR3 regions of human TCRbeta chains were analyzed by immunosequencing. The study's own analysis went as follows. TCRs in the repertoires were compared against a reference library of SARS-CoV-2-specific TCRs that had been generated with the MIRA antigen-specificity platform. Breadth meant the fraction of unique TCRs that were SARS-CoV-2-associated, whereas depth meant the fraction of total T cells that were SARS-CoV-2-associated. Using the MIRA data, each spike-specific TCR was assigned both to the spike region to which the TCR was reactive and to a CD4 or CD8 class. Log10-transformed breadth and depth values were compared by one-way ANOVA with Sidak's multiple comparisons tests. The table was pulled from immuneACCESS by TCRdb, which kept in-frame rearrangements only. Such tables lose some clones; where checked, under half of the loss comes from unresolved V genes, and the rest has no known cause. V and J calls and clone size are copied from that table; D and trimming were computed from the DNA. In this sample the table shows 180,000 or so clones, about 93% of which occur a single time. The ten largest clones add up to roughly 1% of the sample.

In the case of this clone: Its antigen is still unknown. Per-nucleotide qualities are absent, and no much larger clonotype sits a single base away.

The intended sense of this specimen's time point label: about 28 days (+/-7) after the second vaccine dose. This specimen's treatment or condition label, per the study, means: meningococcal conjugate vaccine given as trial control. Vaccinee samples were obtained from the UK trials COV001 and COV002, which included a single-blind randomized controlled phase 2/3 trial of AZD1222 (ChAdOx1 nCoV-19) in healthy adults. Trial participant PBMC samples were collected at day 0 and day 28 after the second dose for TCRbeta chain sequencing. The sequence was obtained from an adult who received the MenACWY meningococcal vaccine as a control. The material sequenced was peripheral blood, taken 28 days after the second dose of the MenACWY control vaccine.

The CDR3 region: CASSEGPSNYGYTF. The sequenced DNA is TGTGCCAGCAGTGAAGGTCCCTCTAACTATGGCTACACCTTC. Recombination linked TRBV6-1 to TRBJ1-2; the D gene cannot be resolved reliably. CDR1 MNHNS and CDR2 SASEGT were looked up in the germline V gene. V was cut back by 1 base and J by 0 bases, leaving a gap of 6 bases between them. Inclusive of the bounding cysteine and phenylalanine, the CDR3 is 14 residues long. Only CDR3 DNA remains: 42 bases, in frame from the first base.